The T cell receptor beta chain under discussion was sequenced for a study of cytomegalovirus exposure and HLA in healthy donors. Study context: Some 180 million T cells yielded 100 million or so unique TCR beta sequences in earlier analysis.

Each donor was nominally healthy when sampled (though unrecorded immune exposures were likely). Primers for the PCR totalled 60 Vbeta and 13 Jbeta. Per the authors' pipeline: Later work found tens of millions of unique TCR beta chains, with roughly 11 million shared. Clones were sequenced by immunoSEQ multiplex PCR, and TCRdb holds only the in-frame ones, with some missing. D and trimming come from the DNA, and the V and J calls and clone size come from that table. In the table there are roughly 150,000 clones, around 80% of which are singletons. This clone has just a few counts. Trimming stripped 0 bases from V and 0 bases from J, with 6 bases between. Germline V lookup: CDR1 LGHNA, CDR2 YSLEER. CDR3 length equals 15 residues.

Sequenced: PBMCs. The source is a man aged 25-45 years in good health and CMV-seronegative. V and J are TRBV4-3 and TRBJ2-1; the D is unclear. The CDR3 DNA follows: TGCGCCAGCAGCCAAGATGGAGACTCCTACAATGAGCAGTTCTTC. This translates into CASSQDGDSYNEQFF.